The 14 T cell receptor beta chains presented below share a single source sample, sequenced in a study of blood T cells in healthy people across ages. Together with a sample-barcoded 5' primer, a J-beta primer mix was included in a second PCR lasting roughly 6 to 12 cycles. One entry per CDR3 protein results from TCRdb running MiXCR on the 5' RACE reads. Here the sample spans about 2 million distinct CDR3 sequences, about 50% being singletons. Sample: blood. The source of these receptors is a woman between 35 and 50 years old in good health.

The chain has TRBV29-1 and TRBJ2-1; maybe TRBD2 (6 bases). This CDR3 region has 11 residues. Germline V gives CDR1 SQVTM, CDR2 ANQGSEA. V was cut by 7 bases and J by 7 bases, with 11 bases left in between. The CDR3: CSAGTQNEQFF. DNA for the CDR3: TGCAGCGCCGGGACTCAAAATGAGCAGTTCTTC.

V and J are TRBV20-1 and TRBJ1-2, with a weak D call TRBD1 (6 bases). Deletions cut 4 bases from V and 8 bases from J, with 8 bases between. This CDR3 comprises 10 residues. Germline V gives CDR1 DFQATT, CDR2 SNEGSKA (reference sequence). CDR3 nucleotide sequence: TGCAGTGCTACGGACAGCGGCTACACCTTC. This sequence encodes CSATDSGYTF.

CDR3 protein: CASSLGRGGMNEQYF. As DNA, the CDR3 is TGTGCCAGCAGCTTGGGGCGGGGGGGCATGAACGAGCAGTACTTC. J is TRBJ2-7 and V is TRBV11-2, with 9 bases that match TRBD2. Germline V gene data show CDR1 as SGHAT and CDR2 as FQNNGV. V lost 3 bases and J lost 5; bases outside the gene matches: 8. The CDR3 is made up of 15 amino acids.

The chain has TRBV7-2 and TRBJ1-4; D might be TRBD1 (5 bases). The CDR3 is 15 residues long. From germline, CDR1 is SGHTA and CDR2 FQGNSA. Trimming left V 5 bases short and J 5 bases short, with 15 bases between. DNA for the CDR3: TGTGCCAGCAGCCTAGGACACCTTCCGAATGAAAAACTGTTTTTT. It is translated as CASSLGHLPNEKLFF.

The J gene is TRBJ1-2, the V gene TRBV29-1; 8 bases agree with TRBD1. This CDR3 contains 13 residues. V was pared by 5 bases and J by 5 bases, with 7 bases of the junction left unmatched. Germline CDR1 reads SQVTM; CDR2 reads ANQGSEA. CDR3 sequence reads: CSVLQGAGYGYTF. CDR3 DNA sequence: TGCAGCGTTTTGCAGGGGGCCGGGTATGGCTACACCTTC.

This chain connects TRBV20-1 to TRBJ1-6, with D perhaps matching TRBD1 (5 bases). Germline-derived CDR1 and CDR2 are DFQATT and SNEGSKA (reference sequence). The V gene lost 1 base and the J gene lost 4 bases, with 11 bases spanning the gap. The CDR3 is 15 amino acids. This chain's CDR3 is CSARGGDFYNSPLHF. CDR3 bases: TGCAGTGCTAGAGGGGGGGATTTTTATAATTCACCCCTCCACTTT.

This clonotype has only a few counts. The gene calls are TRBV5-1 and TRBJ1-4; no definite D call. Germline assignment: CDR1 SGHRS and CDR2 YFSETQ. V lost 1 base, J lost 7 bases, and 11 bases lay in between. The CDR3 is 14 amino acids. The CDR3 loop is CASSLRDGGEKLFF. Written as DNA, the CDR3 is TGCGCCAGCAGCTTGAGGGATGGTGGTGAAAAACTGTTTTTT.

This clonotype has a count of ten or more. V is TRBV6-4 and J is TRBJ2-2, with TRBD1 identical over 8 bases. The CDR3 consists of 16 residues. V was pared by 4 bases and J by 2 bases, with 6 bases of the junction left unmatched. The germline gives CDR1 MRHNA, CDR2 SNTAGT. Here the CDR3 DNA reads TGTGCCAGCAGTGGGAGCGGACAGGGAAACACCGGGGAGCTGTTTTTT. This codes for CASSGSGQGNTGELFF.

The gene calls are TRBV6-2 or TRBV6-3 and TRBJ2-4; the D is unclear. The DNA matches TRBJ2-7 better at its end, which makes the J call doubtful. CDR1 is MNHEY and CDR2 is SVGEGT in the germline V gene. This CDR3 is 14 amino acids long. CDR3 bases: TGTGCCAGCAGTTACTCCTCAATGTCGGACGAGCAGTACTTC. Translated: CASSYSSMSDEQYF.

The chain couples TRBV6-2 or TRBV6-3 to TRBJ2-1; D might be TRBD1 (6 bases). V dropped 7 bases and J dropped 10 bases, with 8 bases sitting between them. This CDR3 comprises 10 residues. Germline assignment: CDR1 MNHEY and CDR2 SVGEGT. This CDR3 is CASKDREQFF. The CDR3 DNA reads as TGTGCCAGCAAGGACAGAGAGCAGTTCTTC.

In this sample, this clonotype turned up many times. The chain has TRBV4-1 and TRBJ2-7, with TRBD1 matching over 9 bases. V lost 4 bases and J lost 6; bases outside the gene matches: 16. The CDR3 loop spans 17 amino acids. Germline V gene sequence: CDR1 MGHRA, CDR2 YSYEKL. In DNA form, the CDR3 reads TGCGCCAGCAGCCTGCGGACAGGGGCCGTAAGGTTGGGCGAGCAGTACTTC. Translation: CASSLRTGAVRLGEQYF.

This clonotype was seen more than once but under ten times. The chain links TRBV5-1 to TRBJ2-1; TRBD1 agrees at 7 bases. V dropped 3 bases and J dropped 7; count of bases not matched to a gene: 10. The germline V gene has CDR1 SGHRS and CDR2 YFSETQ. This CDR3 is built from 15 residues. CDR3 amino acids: CASSSPGQSWNEQFF. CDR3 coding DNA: TGCGCCAGCAGCTCACCGGGACAGAGTTGGAATGAGCAGTTCTTC.

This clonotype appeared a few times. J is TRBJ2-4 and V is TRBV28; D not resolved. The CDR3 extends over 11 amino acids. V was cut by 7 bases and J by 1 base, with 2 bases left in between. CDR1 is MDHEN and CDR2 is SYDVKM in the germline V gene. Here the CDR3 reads CASTAKNIQYF. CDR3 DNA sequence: TGTGCCAGCACCGCCAAAAACATTCAGTACTTC.

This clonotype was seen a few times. CDR3 nucleotides: TGCGCCAGCAGCTTGACAGGGGCCAGCTCCTACAATGAGCAGTTCTTC. Translating gives CASSLTGASSYNEQFF. V gene TRBV5-1 combines with J gene TRBJ2-1; 7 bases match TRBD1. The junction had 4 bases not matched to a gene; V was cut back by 1 base and J by 0 bases. Germline V gene lookup returns CDR1 SGHRS and CDR2 YFSETQ. There are 16 residues in the CDR3.